Included here is one TCR beta chain sequence, with context. Its antigen remains unidentified. This entry comes from a study of cytomegalovirus exposure and HLA in healthy donors. Overall study: HLA-typed donors were the source of 83 million or so unique TCRs held in an early data release.

Both 60 Vbeta primers and 13 Jbeta primers went into the PCR. Profiled with immunoSEQ multiplex PCR; TCRdb holds only in-frame clones, not every one. The repertoire includes about 94,000 clones, roughly three quarters of them detected once, and 3.7% sits in the top ten. Losses at the gene ends were 5 bases for V and 3 bases for J; bases not matched to a gene: 6. Germline CDR1 reads MDHEN; CDR2 reads SYDVKM. The CDR3 loop spans 14 amino acids. Findings of the study overall: Further analysis was carried out later, and it showed several of the most significant clusters appearing linked to common viral pathogens. A highly shared variant cluster was judged a likely technical artifact.

This chain connects TRBV28 to TRBJ2-5; TRBD1 matches 7 bases. This TCR was sampled from a man aged 25-45 years in good health and CMV-seronegative. Specimen: PBMCs. The CDR3 DNA follows: TGTGCCAGCAGTAACAGGGGTCGGGAAGAGACCCAGTACTTC. Translated, it gives CASSNRGREETQYF.